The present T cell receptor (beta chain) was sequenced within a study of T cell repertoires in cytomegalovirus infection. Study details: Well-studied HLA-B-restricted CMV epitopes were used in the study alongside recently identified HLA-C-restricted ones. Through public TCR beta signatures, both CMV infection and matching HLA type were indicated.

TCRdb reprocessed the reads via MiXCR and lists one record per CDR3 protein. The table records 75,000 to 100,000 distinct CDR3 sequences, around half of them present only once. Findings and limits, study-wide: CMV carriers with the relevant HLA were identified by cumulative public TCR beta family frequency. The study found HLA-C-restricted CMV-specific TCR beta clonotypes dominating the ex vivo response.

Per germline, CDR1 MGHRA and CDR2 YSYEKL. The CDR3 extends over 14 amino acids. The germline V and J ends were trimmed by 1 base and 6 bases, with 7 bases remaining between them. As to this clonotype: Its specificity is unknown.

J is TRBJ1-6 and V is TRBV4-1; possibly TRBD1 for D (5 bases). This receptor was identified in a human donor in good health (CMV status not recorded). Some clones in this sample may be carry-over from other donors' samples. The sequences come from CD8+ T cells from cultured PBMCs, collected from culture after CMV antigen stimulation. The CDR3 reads CASSQGRGNSPLHF. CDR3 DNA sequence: TGCGCCAGCAGCCAAGGGAGGGGTAATTCACCCCTCCACTTT.